The 9 T cell receptor beta chains presented below share a single source sample, sequenced in a study of T cells in Graves' hyperthyroidism and ophthalmopathy. The investigators amplified TCR beta CDR3 regions from RNA transcripts. The HTBI primer set drove a first-round RT-PCR of the TCR CDR3. Via MiXCR, TCRdb re-called the multiplex PCR reads, giving one row per CDR3 protein. The repertoire includes approximately 620,000 distinct CDR3 sequences, around 14% of them detected once, and approximately 5.7% sits in the top ten. Material for sequencing was blood. The origin of the receptors is a woman aged 30 to 39 with Graves' hyperthyroidism that later progressed to Graves' ophthalmopathy.

The chain joins TRBV2 to TRBJ2-7; no firm D call. V gave up 7 bases and J gave up 3 bases, with 10 bases separating them. The CDR3 spans 12 residues. Germline V gene data show CDR1 as SNHLY and CDR2 as FYNNEI. CDR3: CASKFLNYEQYF. The DNA for the CDR3 is TGTGCCAGCAAGTTCCTGAACTACGAGCAGTACTTC.

In this sample, this clonotype turned up a few times. CDR3 coding DNA: TGTGCCAGCAGCCAGTGGGACCGGAACACTGAAGCTTTCTTT. As protein: CASSQWDRNTEAFF. The rearrangement uses TRBV14 and TRBJ1-1, with D tentatively TRBD1 (5 bases). The germline V gene encodes CDR1 SGHDN and CDR2 FVKESK. Trimming pared 3 bases from V and 1 base from J, leaving 9 bases between. The CDR3 totals 14 residues. Together with reference TRBV14 and TRBJ1-1, the CDR3 gives the full variable domain: EAGVTQFPSHSVIEKGQTVTLRCDPISGHDNLYWYRRVMGKEIKFLLHFVKESKQDESGMPNNRFLAERTGGTYSTLKVQPAELEDSGVYFCASSQWDRNTEAFFGQGTRLTVV.

This clonotype appeared many times. The rearrangement uses TRBV5-1 and TRBJ2-7; TRBD2 agrees at 11 bases. Looked up from germline, CDR1 is SGHRS and CDR2 is YFSETQ. After removal of 0 bases from V and 3 bases from J, the junction contained 2 bases not matched to a gene. This CDR3 spans 15 amino acids. Here the CDR3 DNA reads TGCGCCAGCAGCTTGGGACTAGCGGGACTCTACGAGCAGTACTTC. This codes for CASSLGLAGLYEQYF.

This chain links TRBV2 with TRBJ1-1; D is unresolved. The germline CDR1 and CDR2 sequences are SNHLY and FYNNEI. This CDR3 has 15 residues. V gave up 7 bases and J gave up 4 bases, with 19 bases separating them. Here the CDR3 reads CASKKDREGGTEAFF. The CDR3, as DNA: TGTGCCAGCAAGAAAGACCGGGAGGGAGGCACTGAAGCTTTCTTT.

The chain recombines TRBV9 with TRBJ1-1, with D possibly TRBD1 on 5 matching bases. Germline V CDR1 and CDR2: SGDLS, YYNGEE. Trimming shortened V by 4 bases and J by 7 bases, and 23 bases separated the two germline ends. The CDR3 spans 16 residues. The CDR3 region has the DNA TGTGCCAGCAGCCCCCGAGGGTGGGGGATCAGGAGTGAAGCTTTCTTT. This translates into CASSPRGWGIRSEAFF.

This rearrangement joins TRBV7-9 to TRBJ1-1, with 8 bases fitting TRBD1. The CDR3 runs to 15 residues. Germline CDR1 and CDR2: SEHNR and FQNEAQ (reference sequence). The ends lost 6 bases at V and 11 bases at J; junction bases unmatched: 17. The CDR3 DNA follows: TGTGCCAGCAGACCTGGACAGGGAACGTCTCCCGGGGCTTTCTTT. As protein: CASRPGQGTSPGAFF. The entire variable domain, with the rest obtained from reference TRBV7-9 and TRBJ1-1, is as follows: DTGVSQNPRHKITKRGQNVTFRCDPISEHNRLYWYRQTLGQGPEFLTYFQNEAQLEKSRLLSDRFSAERPKGSFSTLEIQRTEQGDSAMYLCASRPGQGTSPGAFFGQGTRLTVV.

This clonotype was recorded many times. The chain couples TRBV30 to TRBJ1-1; D is ambiguous. The CDR3 covers 14 residues. Germline CDR1 GTSNPN, CDR2 SVGIG (reference sequence). V was pared by 0 bases and J by 1 base, with 9 bases between. CDR3 DNA sequence: TGTGCCTGGAGTGTAGCAGGTTGGAACACTGAAGCTTTCTTT. Translation gives CAWSVAGWNTEAFF.

This clonotype was recorded a few times. The chain links TRBV19 to TRBJ1-2; TRBD1 matches 7 bases. The CDR3 spans 15 residues. V shed 6 bases, J shed 6 bases, and the junction held 13 bases outside the gene matches. Germline lookup yields CDR1 LNHDA and CDR2 SQIVND (reference sequence). CDR3 protein: CASRETGIGPHGYTF. The CDR3 DNA sequence: TGTGCCAGTAGGGAGACAGGGATCGGTCCTCATGGCTACACCTTC.

This clonotype came up many times. The rearrangement links TRBV6-2 or TRBV6-3 to TRBJ2-2; D unclear. Per the germline V gene, CDR1 is MNHEY and CDR2 is SVGEGT. Trimming cost V 6 bases and J 4 bases, with 9 bases left between them. The CDR3 contains 13 residues. CDR3 in amino acids: CASSPSVTGELFF. DNA of the CDR3: TGTGCCAGCAGCCCCTCCGTCACCGGGGAGCTGTTTTTT.